The 14 T cell receptor beta chains listed next were all sequenced from one sample in a study of human thymus T cells. Thymus pieces cut out during corrective heart surgery were the tissue that was used. The assay was immunoSEQ multiplex PCR, and TCRdb's table has in-frame clones only and misses some. Of roughly 120,000 clones in the sample, around 94% were seen once. The sample taken for sequencing was thymus tissue. These receptors were taken from a boy in the first two years of life with a congenital heart defect but otherwise immunologically healthy.

The V and J genes are TRBV29-1 and TRBJ2-1, with D unresolved. Germline assignment: CDR1 SQVTM and CDR2 ANQGSEA. Trimming took 4 bases from V and 11 from J, leaving 18 bases between them. This CDR3 region has 13 residues. CDR3 in amino acids: CSVGGVYLVKQFF. DNA of the CDR3: TGCAGCGTTGGGGGTGTATATTTGGTTAAGCAGTTCTTC.

V usage is TRBV27 and J usage is TRBJ1-2; possible D gene TRBD1, 5 bases. The CDR3 has 15 residues. Trimming shortened V by 0 bases and J by 2 bases, and 10 bases separated the two germline ends. Germline V gene lookup returns CDR1 MNHEY and CDR2 SMNVEV (reference sequence). The CDR3 loop is CASSLSAGTNYGYTF. CDR3 bases: TGTGCCAGCAGTTTATCGGCAGGGACGAACTATGGCTACACCTTC.

This rearrangement joins TRBV2 to TRBJ2-3; D ambiguous. Germline CDR1 SNHLY, CDR2 FYNNEI. V lost 7 bases and J lost 2, with 13 bases in between. The CDR3 is 14 amino acids. The CDR3 DNA sequence: TGTGCCAGCATGTCATTTGCGACCACAGATACGCAGTATTTT. Protein product: CASMSFATTDTQYF.

V usage is TRBV7-2 and J usage is TRBJ2-7; D gene uncertain. V was clipped by 3 bases and J by 1 base, with 4 bases between them. The germline gives CDR1 SGHTA, CDR2 FQGNSA. The CDR3 is 12 amino acids. The CDR3 coding sequence is TGTGCCAGCAGCTTGGGTTCCTACGAGCAGTACTTC. Protein: CASSLGSYEQYF.

CDR3 nucleotides: TGTGCCAGCAGCCTCCGAAGGAAGGAAGAGACCCAGTACTTC. This codes for CASSLRRKEETQYF. The rearrangement uses TRBV4-2 and TRBJ2-5; D is uncertain. This CDR3 spans 14 amino acids. Germline CDR1 is LGHNA and CDR2 is YNFKEQ. Trimming removed 4 bases from V and 3 bases from J, with 12 bases in between.

About this clone: An end of the junction differs from the germline gene, which may be a read error. The chain uses TRBV6-6 and TRBJ1-6; the D gene is possibly TRBD1 (5 bases). Germline assignment: CDR1 MNHNY and CDR2 SVGAGI (reference sequence). This CDR3 contains 15 residues. CDR3 coding DNA: TGTGCCAGCAGTACCCGGGGGGTCTTAAATTCACCCCCCCACTTT. Residues: CASSTRGVLNSPPHF.

The chain combines TRBV28 with TRBJ2-2; 9 bases match TRBD1. CDR1 MDHEN and CDR2 SYDVKM come from the germline V gene. The trim removed 2 bases at V and 3 bases at J, leaving 7 bases unmatched. The CDR3 spans 17 residues. This chain's CDR3 is CASSLAWTGVDTGELFF. In DNA form, the CDR3 reads TGTGCCAGCAGTTTAGCCTGGACAGGGGTGGACACCGGGGAGCTGTTTTTT.

This chain links TRBV4-2 with TRBJ1-1; a possible D gene is TRBD1 (6 bases). This CDR3 has 16 residues. Germline CDR1 reads LGHNA; CDR2 reads YNFKEQ. V lost 5 bases and J lost 5, with 21 bases in between. The CDR3 DNA sequence: TGTGCCAGCAGCGCCCAATGGGGGGCGCGGAGAACTGAAGCTTTCTTT. Its protein product is CASSAQWGARRTEAFF.

This clone was seen just once. V gene TRBV5-1 combines with J gene TRBJ1-1; D is undetermined. The V end lost 0 bases, the J end lost 4 bases, and 10 bases lay between the germline ends. Germline V gene sequence: CDR1 SGHRS, CDR2 YFSETQ. CDR3 length: 14 amino acids. Here the CDR3 DNA reads TGCGCCAGCAGCTTGGGACCCCGCGGCACTGAAGCTTTCTTT. This encodes CASSLGPRGTEAFF.

This chain connects TRBV29-1 to TRBJ1-5; possibly TRBD1 for D (5 bases). Germline-derived CDR1 and CDR2 are SQVTM and ANQGSEA. Trimming took 5 bases from V and 5 from J, leaving 13 bases between them. There are 13 residues in the CDR3. This CDR3 reads CSVLGDSDQPQHF. Here the CDR3 DNA reads TGCAGCGTTCTTGGAGACAGCGATCAGCCCCAGCATTTT. The full variable domain, in which reference TRBV29-1 and TRBJ1-5 provide the parts outside the CDR3, is SAVISQKPSRDICQRGTSLTIQCQVDSQVTMMFWYRQQPGQSLTLIATANQGSEATYESGFVIDKFPISRPNLTFSTLTVSNMSPEDSSIYLCSVLGDSDQPQHFGDGTRLSIL.

The V and J genes are TRBV30 and TRBJ1-6; the D gene is possibly TRBD1 (5 bases). Germline CDR1 GTSNPN, CDR2 SVGIG (reference sequence). V gave up 2 bases and J gave up 7 bases, with 18 bases separating them. The CDR3 sequence is 16 residues long. In DNA form, the CDR3 reads TGTGCCTGGAGTAGGAATGTCCAGGGTGGAAATTCACCCCTCCACTTT. Translation gives CAWSRNVQGGNSPLHF. Full variable domain (missing parts from reference TRBV30 and TRBJ1-6): SQTIHQWPATLVQPVGSPLSLECTVEGTSNPNLYWYRQAAGRGLQLLFYSVGIGQISSEVPQNLSASRPQDRQFILSSKKLLLSDSGFYLCAWSRNVQGGNSPLHFGNGTRLTVT.

The J gene is TRBJ2-1, the V gene TRBV5-4; 7 nucleotides align to TRBD1. V shed 0 bases and J 4 bases; nucleotides not matched to a gene: 13. The CDR3 totals 18 residues. Germline V CDR1 and CDR2: SGHNT, YYREEE (reference sequence). The CDR3, as DNA: TGTGCCAGCAGCTTGGGAGACCCGGGACAGACTTCGTACAATGAGCAGTTCTTC. Its translation: CASSLGDPGQTSYNEQFF.

The chain combines TRBV4-1 with TRBJ1-1, with D possibly being TRBD1 (5 bases). Germline assignment: CDR1 MGHRA and CDR2 YSYEKL. The CDR3 sequence is 15 residues long. V lost 3 bases and J lost 3, with 14 bases in between. CDR3 residues: CASSQTGRRDTEAFF. CDR3 nucleotide sequence: TGCGCCAGCAGCCAGACGGGGCGTAGGGACACTGAAGCTTTCTTT.

The genes are TRBV9 and TRBJ1-2; 7 bases fit TRBD1. Per the germline V gene, CDR1 is SGDLS and CDR2 is YYNGEE. Trimming removed 8 bases from V and 3 bases from J; junction bases left unmatched: 10. This CDR3 is built from 14 residues. Here the CDR3 DNA reads TGTGCCAGTCGTAAAGGGGGCGCGGACTATGGCTACACCTTC. This encodes CASRKGGADYGYTF. The full variable domain, completed using reference TRBV9 and TRBJ1-2, is DSGVTQTPKHLITATGQRVTLRCSPRSGDLSVYWYQQSLDQGLQFLIQYYNGEERAKGNILERFSAQQFPDLHSELNLSSLELGDSALYFCASRKGGADYGYTFGSGTRLTVV.